This T cell receptor beta chain was captured by sequencing in a study of blood T cell repertoires in COVID-19. Across the whole study: The study drew acute and convalescent COVID-19 samples from the United States, Italy and Spain. From T cells, B-cell-depleted T cells, or PBMCs came the material, which was cDNA or gDNA.

The trim removed 0 bases at V and 3 bases at J, leaving 3 bases unmatched. Germline values: CDR1 MGHRA, CDR2 YSYEKL. This CDR3 is 15 amino acids long. Original processing methods: It was from reference gene primer amplification that nucleated cell counts were estimated. Profiled with immunoSEQ multiplex PCR; TCRdb holds only in-frame clones, not every one. The D gene and trimming were derived from the DNA, and the V and J assignments and clone size from that table. Here the sample spans 270,000 or so clones, roughly 84% being singletons. Enrolment of Seattle patients took place during active infection, and they were followed longitudinally.

This rearrangement joins TRBV4-1 to TRBJ2-5, with 8 bases fitting TRBD1. The sequence derives from a human donor with COVID-19, enrolled during active disease. The donor label of this sample is uncertain. Sequences were obtained from peripheral blood. The CDR3 loop reads CASSQDGTGEETQYF. The CDR3 coding sequence is TGCGCCAGCAGCCAAGATGGGACAGGAGAAGAGACCCAGTACTTC.